This TCR beta chain was documented in a study of cytomegalovirus exposure and HLA in healthy donors. Study findings and constraints: Reportedly, a later analysis found an Asian-associated ancestry cluster had fewer N-insertions than the approximately 700-donor mean. There were some V segments, including TRBV6-2 and TRBV6-3, excluded as indistinguishable.

60 Vbeta and 13 Jbeta primers were used in PCR. Assay used: immunoSEQ multiplex PCR; TCRdb lists only in-frame clones, some missing. Of more than 85,000 clones listed, 13% to 15% are singletons. This clone was seen a few times. Its antigen is currently unknown. Trimming removed 5 bases from V and 1 base from J; junction bases left unmatched: 5. The length of the CDR3 is 17 residues. Germline V gene sequence: CDR1 SEHNR, CDR2 FQNEAQ (reference sequence). This clonotype was sampled from a female donor in good health and CMV-seronegative. The gene calls are TRBV7-9 and TRBJ2-2; 12 positions match TRBD2. The sequenced sample consisted of PBMCs. The CDR3 reads CASSPRTSGKNTGELFF. The CDR3 DNA reads TGTGCCAGCAGCCCTAGGACTAGCGGGAAGAACACCGGGGAGCTGTTTTTT.